A selection of T cell receptor beta chains follows, all from one sample in a study of OX40 agonist ivuxolimab in advanced cancers. Clones were read by immunoSEQ multiplex PCR, and TCRdb kept only the in-frame ones, dropping some. The repertoire includes roughly 80,000 clones, roughly 90% of them detected once, and roughly 0.72% sits in the top ten. The sample consisted of CD4+ or CD8+ T cells sorted from blood, taken in a trial of the OX40 agonist ivuxolimab. These receptors were taken from an adult with an advanced solid tumor such as melanoma, head and neck, liver or kidney cancer. CDR3s include the opening cysteine and the closing phenylalanine or tryptophan. The D gene is left open where the match is weak.

J gene,V gene,D gene,CDR3 length,CDR3 protein,CDR3 DNA
TRBJ2-1,TRBV7-2,TRBD2,14,CASRAREGRNEQFF,TGTGCCAGCAGAGCCCGGGAGGGCCGCAATGAGCAGTTCTTC
TRBJ2-3,TRBV19,TRBD2,15,CASRPLAGGPDTQYF,TGTGCCAGTAGGCCTCTAGCGGGAGGGCCGGATACGCAGTATTTT
TRBJ2-3,TRBV28,-,15,CASRGRAGVTDTQYF,TGTGCCAGCAGAGGACGAGCGGGTGTCACAGATACGCAGTATTTT
TRBJ2-7,TRBV4-2,TRBD2,16,CASSHKPESGGGEQYF,TGTGCCAGCAGCCACAAACCGGAGTCGGGCGGGGGGGAGCAGTACTTC
TRBJ2-5,TRBV6-1,-,13,CASSETRRGTQYF,TGTGCCAGCAGCGAGACTAGACGGGGGACCCAGTACTTC
TRBJ1-1,TRBV18,TRBD1,15,CASSPFFGQGSEAFF,TGTGCCAGCTCACCATTTTTTGGACAGGGGAGTGAAGCTTTCTTT
TRBJ2-1,TRBV7-8,-,15,CASSLFQGQYNEQFF,TGTGCCAGCAGCTTATTCCAGGGGCAGTACAATGAGCAGTTCTTC
TRBJ1-1,TRBV18,-,12,CASSPEGTEAFF,TGTGCCAGCTCACCGGAAGGAACTGAAGCTTTCTTT
TRBJ2-4,TRBV5-1,-,15,CASSRGTMDKNIQYF,TGCGCCAGCAGCCGAGGAACCATGGACAAAAACATTCAGTACTTC
TRBJ2-6,TRBV9,TRBD1,21,CASSVEGVTGRPPSGANVLTF,TGTGCCAGCAGCGTAGAGGGGGTGACAGGGAGACCTCCTTCTGGGGCCAACGTCCTGACTTTC
TRBJ2-2,TRBV14,TRBD2,13,CASSHSGAGELFF,TGTGCCAGCAGCCATAGCGGGGCCGGGGAGCTGTTTTTT
TRBJ2-2,TRBV19,-,12,CAGRGNPGELFF,TGTGCCGGTAGGGGTAACCCCGGGGAGCTGTTTTTT
TRBJ2-1,TRBV5-4,-,15,CASSKAQDPTREQFF,TGTGCCAGCAGCAAGGCCCAGGACCCTACACGTGAGCAGTTCTTC
TRBJ1-6,TRBV5-1,-,15,CASRVTVGGNSPLHF,TGCGCCAGCAGGGTTACGGTAGGGGGGAATTCACCCCTCCACTTT
TRBJ2-3,TRBV5-1,TRBD2,15,CASSLGLAGTDTQYF,TGCGCCAGCAGCTTGGGACTAGCCGGCACAGATACGCAGTATTTT
TRBJ2-5,TRBV27,-,15,CASSWGDGVQETQYF,TGTGCCAGCAGCTGGGGGGACGGTGTCCAAGAGACCCAGTACTTC
TRBJ1-2,TRBV28,-,12,CASSSGVDGYTF,TGTGCCAGCAGTTCGGGGGTCGATGGCTACACCTTC
TRBJ2-5,TRBV2,-,12,CASRGGVETQYF,TGTGCCAGCAGGGGGGGTGTGGAGACCCAGTACTTC
TRBJ1-5,TRBV19,TRBD1,16,CASSPWDRGRNQPQHF,TGTGCCAGTAGCCCTTGGGACAGGGGACGAAATCAGCCCCAGCATTTT
TRBJ1-3,TRBV29-1,TRBD1,13,CSVADRRGNTIYF,TGCAGCGTCGCGGACAGGCGGGGAAACACCATATATTTT
TRBJ2-7,TRBV4-3,-,13,CASSQDFRYEQYF,TGCGCCAGCAGCCAAGATTTCAGATACGAGCAGTACTTC